A single T cell receptor beta chain is shown here with its context. The sample belongs to a study of T cells after yellow fever vaccination. Trimming removed 7 bases from V and 5 bases from J; junction bases left unmatched: 6. From germline, CDR1 is SGHTA and CDR2 FQGNSA. The CDR3 is 14 amino acids. TCRdb called the 5' RACE reads again in MiXCR, with one record for every CDR3 protein. The sample lists some 670,000 distinct CDR3 sequences, roughly 12% occurring once. The sequencing used PBMCs, collected on the day of the yellow fever booster vaccination. The J gene is TRBJ2-7, the V gene TRBV7-2, with TRBD1 identical over 12 bases. This receptor was obtained from a man aged 30 to 39 who received the YFV17D yellow fever vaccine. The CDR3 region has the DNA TGTGCCAGCATGCCGGGACAGGGGGCCAACGAGCAGTACTTC. It encodes CASMPGQGANEQYF.